Below, 16 T cell receptor beta chains from the same sample are listed, as sequenced in a study of Ad26.COV2.S vaccination and SARS-CoV-2 variants. Libraries were prepared by immunoSEQ multiplex PCR; TCRdb keeps only in-frame clonotypes and omits some of them. The profile shows 350,000 to 450,000 clones, around 86% of them singletons. The sample's treatment: around 19 received Ad26.COV2.S at low or high dose, single or two shots; roughly 5 received placebo; per-sample allocation not given. Sampling took place 63 days after the first vaccine or placebo injection. The material was peripheral blood, obtained in a trial of Ad26.COV2.S vaccine versus placebo. These receptor sequences come from a person between 18 and 59 years old who received the Ad26.COV2.S COVID-19 vaccine or a placebo.

This chain uses TRBV19 with TRBJ2-7; TRBD1 agrees at 9 bases. The junction had 6 bases not matched to a gene; V was cut back by 5 bases and J by 1 base. Germline CDR1 is LNHDA and CDR2 is SQIVND (reference sequence). This CDR3 has 15 amino acids. CDR3 loop: CASSGTTGGSYEQYF. The CDR3 DNA reads as TGTGCCAGTAGTGGAACGACAGGGGGGTCCTACGAGCAGTACTTC. Full variable domain (outside the CDR3, taken from reference TRBV19 and TRBJ2-7): DGGITQSPKYLFRKEGQNVTLSCEQNLNHDAMYWYRQDPGQGLRLIYYSQIVNDFQKGDIAEGYSVSREKKESFPLTVTSAQKNPTAFYLCASSGTTGGSYEQYFGPGTRLTVT.

This chain connects TRBV9 to TRBJ2-7, with 9 bases lining up with TRBD1. This CDR3 comprises 14 residues. Germline-derived CDR1 and CDR2 are SGDLS and YYNGEE. V shed 4 bases and J 6 bases; nucleotides not matched to a gene: 8. The DNA of the CDR3 is TGTGCCAGCAGCCCCGGACAGGGGAACTTCGAGCAGTACTTC. It is translated as CASSPGQGNFEQYF.

The chain employs TRBV20-1 and TRBJ1-1, with D maybe TRBD1 (5 bases). Germline V gives CDR1 DFQATT, CDR2 SNEGSKA (reference sequence). The ends were cut back, 3 bases at V and 1 base at J, with 9 bases in the middle. The CDR3 length is 13 residues. CDR3 region: CSASRQGNTEAFF. The DNA of the CDR3 is TGCAGTGCTAGTAGGCAGGGGAACACTGAAGCTTTCTTT.

V is TRBV7-9 and J is TRBJ2-7; 11 bases are shared with TRBD2. The CDR3 sequence is 19 residues long. The junction had 11 bases not matched to a gene; V was cut back by 1 base and J by 0 bases. CDR1 and CDR2 from the germline V gene are SEHNR and FQNEAQ (reference sequence). The CDR3 region is CASSLVGLSGGASSYEQYF. The DNA of the CDR3 is TGTGCCAGCAGCTTAGTAGGTCTTAGCGGGGGGGCGTCCTCCTACGAGCAGTACTTC.

This sequence joins TRBV25-1 and TRBJ2-7, with a possible D match to TRBD2 (5 bases). V shed 2 bases and J shed 0 bases, with 8 bases lying between them. The CDR3 spans 14 residues. Germline V CDR1 and CDR2: MGHDK, SYGVNS. The CDR3 region is CASSEPGISYEQYF. The CDR3 nucleotides are TGTGCCAGCAGTGAACCGGGGATCTCCTACGAGCAGTACTTC.

For the CDR3, the DNA is TGTGCCAGCAGCTTATATGACAAGCTCACCACAGATACGCAGTATTTT. Encoded protein: CASSLYDKLTTDTQYF. This sequence joins TRBV11-1 and TRBJ2-3, with D uncertain. Germline values: CDR1 SGHAT, CDR2 FQDESV (reference sequence). CDR3 length equals 16 residues. V lost 2 bases and J 2 bases, leaving 14 bases between the germline ends.

This clone was counted a few times. The chain carries TRBV5-5 and TRBJ1-3; no reliable D call. The CDR3 extends over 14 amino acids. The V gene's germline CDR1 is SGHKS and CDR2 YYEKEE (reference sequence). V was cut by 4 bases and J by 4 bases, with 12 bases left in between. The CDR3 here is CASSLLPRGNTIYF. CDR3 bases: TGTGCCAGCAGCCTCCTGCCGCGGGGAAACACCATATATTTT.

This chain links TRBV30 with TRBJ1-3, with D possibly being TRBD1 (5 bases). Germline CDR1 reads GTSNPN; CDR2 reads SVGIG (reference sequence). The CDR3 consists of 15 residues. V was pared by 5 bases and J by 8 bases, with 22 bases between. The CDR3 DNA follows: TGTGCCTGGTTAACCAGGGATTCCGCCGATGACACCATATATTTT. This encodes CAWLTRDSADDTIYF.

This clone was counted a few times. The chain has TRBV4-2 and TRBJ1-2; D might be TRBD1 (5 bases). Per germline, CDR1 LGHNA and CDR2 YNFKEQ. The V gene lost 0 bases and the J gene lost 6 bases, with 11 bases spanning the gap. The CDR3 has 14 amino acids. The CDR3 loop is CASSQEWQGDGYTF. Written as DNA, the CDR3 is TGTGCCAGCAGCCAAGAGTGGCAGGGTGATGGCTACACCTTC.

The chain links TRBV5-1 to TRBJ2-2; 10 bases line up with TRBD1. Germline V lookup: CDR1 SGHRS, CDR2 YFSETQ. This CDR3 comprises 16 residues. V dropped 4 bases and J dropped 5; count of bases not matched to a gene: 8. CDR3 amino acids: CASSQTGGAGTGELFF. Here the CDR3 DNA reads TGCGCCAGCAGCCAGACAGGGGGCGCCGGTACCGGGGAGCTGTTTTTT.

In this sample, this clone turned up a few times. The V and J genes are TRBV28 and TRBJ2-5, with a tentative D call TRBD2 (6 bases). Trimming shortened V by 2 bases and J by 4 bases, and 14 bases separated the two germline ends. The CDR3 has 15 amino acids. Germline CDR1 MDHEN, CDR2 SYDVKM. Here the CDR3 reads CASSLVLLGGETQYF. CDR3 in DNA: TGTGCCAGCAGTTTAGTCCTTTTGGGGGGAGAGACCCAGTACTTC.

The CDR3, as DNA: TGTGCCAGCAGCACAGGGAGAAAACTGTTTTTT. Translated, it gives CASSTGRKLFF. This chain joins TRBV12-3 or TRBV12-4 and TRBJ1-4, with a weak D call TRBD1 (6 bases). V shed 6 bases and J shed 10 bases, with 9 bases lying between them. The CDR3 runs to 11 residues.

V is TRBV6-5 and J is TRBJ1-2; D gene uncertain. The CDR3 length is 13 residues. V was trimmed by 4 bases and J by 6 bases, leaving 12 bases between them. Germline V gene data show CDR1 as MNHEY and CDR2 as SVGAGI. CDR3 sequence reads: CASSSPERHGYTF. CDR3 sequence (DNA): TGTGCCAGCAGTTCCCCAGAGAGGCATGGCTACACCTTC.

The CDR3: CASSQETGGNSNEQFF. In nucleotides, the CDR3 is TGCGCCAGCAGCCAAGAAACAGGGGGAAACTCCAATGAGCAGTTCTTC. This sequence joins TRBV4-3 and TRBJ2-1, with 8 bases that match TRBD1. The germline CDR1 and CDR2 sequences are LGHNA and YSLEER. V trimming: 0 bases; J trimming: 6 bases; junction bases outside the gene matches: 7. This CDR3 comprises 16 residues.

This chain links TRBV5-4 with TRBJ2-1; possible D gene TRBD1, 7 bases. The germline V gene encodes CDR1 SGHNT and CDR2 YYREEE (reference sequence). The CDR3 runs to 14 residues. Trimming cost V 4 bases and J 3 bases, with 11 bases left between them. As DNA, the CDR3 is TGTGCCAGCAGCCTGCGGGACAGCTACAATGAGCAGTTCTTC. This translates into CASSLRDSYNEQFF.

The chain links TRBV11-2 to TRBJ2-2; TRBD2 might be the D (5 bases). This CDR3 comprises 15 residues. Trimming shortened V by 0 bases and J by 3 bases, and 8 bases separated the two germline ends. Germline CDR1 reads SGHAT; CDR2 reads FQNNGV. The CDR3 DNA reads as TGTGCCAGCAGCTTAGATTACGGGGACACCGGGGAGCTGTTTTTT. As protein: CASSLDYGDTGELFF. Looking up the rest from reference TRBV11-2 and TRBJ2-2 gives the full variable domain: EAGVAQSPRYKIIEKRQSVAFWCNPISGHATLYWYQQILGQGPKLLIQFQNNGVVDDSQLPKDRFSAERLKGVDSTLKIQPAKLEDSAVYLCASSLDYGDTGELFFGEGSRLTVL.